One sample yielded the 3 T cell receptor beta chains listed below, sequenced in a study of Graves' ophthalmopathy and Graves' hyperthyroidism. Amplified material comprised TCR beta CDR3 regions derived from RNA transcripts. Second-round multiplex PCR followed a first-round RT-PCR using HTBI primers. TCRdb itself ran the multiplex PCR reads through MiXCR, one entry per CDR3 protein. This sample has hundreds of thousands of distinct CDR3 sequences; about two fifths occur once, and the top ten carry around 3%. Input material: peripheral blood. Receptors originate from an adult man with Graves' ophthalmopathy.

The chain links TRBV12-3 or TRBV12-4 to TRBJ1-6; the match to TRBD1 covers 7 bases. V shed 7 bases and J 13 bases; nucleotides not matched to a gene: 10. The CDR3 covers 13 residues. The CDR3 reads CASNPTGNQPLHF. For the CDR3, the DNA is TGTGCCAGCAACCCGACAGGGAATCAGCCCCTCCACTTT.

The chain recombines TRBV12-3 or TRBV12-4 with TRBJ2-7; 8 bases are shared with TRBD2. V was clipped by 6 bases and J by 0 bases; unmatched bases: 4. This CDR3 is built from 14 residues. The CDR3 protein is CASRSSGNSYEQYF. CDR3 sequence (DNA): TGTGCCAGCAGAAGTAGCGGGAACTCCTACGAGCAGTACTTC.

Details on this clonotype: An end of the junction differs from the germline gene, which may be a read error. J is TRBJ1-6 and V is TRBV25-1, with no clear D. Germline V gene lookup returns CDR1 MGHDK and CDR2 SYGVNS. This CDR3 has 14 residues. The CDR3 DNA is TGTGCCTGGAGTGTACTCGACACCAATTCATCCCTCCACTTT. It yields the protein CAWSVLDTNSSLHF.